The T cell receptor (beta chain) described here comes from a study of blood T cell repertoires in COVID-19. Background on the study: Samples taken during acute and convalescent COVID-19 were collected in the United States, Italy and Spain.

In the study's own analysis: Estimation of nucleated cell counts was performed using reference gene primer amplification. Clones were read by immunoSEQ multiplex PCR, and TCRdb kept only the in-frame ones, dropping some. V, J and clone size reflect that table, while D and trimming were determined from the DNA. Found here are 85,000 to 130,000 clones, around 90% of them singletons; the top ten hold 4.5% to 6%. The sequenced material came from peripheral blood. The source of this sequence is a human donor in a cohort sampled during active COVID-19.

CDR3 sequence reads: CASSPSTGPEQFF. CDR3 in DNA: TGTGCCAGCAGCCCCTCGACAGGTCCTGAGCAGTTCTTC. The genes are TRBV12-3 or TRBV12-4 and TRBJ2-1; possibly TRBD1 for D (6 bases). This CDR3 contains 13 residues. The germline V and J ends were trimmed by 6 bases and 9 bases, with 15 bases remaining between them.